This T cell receptor (beta chain) is drawn from a study of blood T cell repertoires in COVID-19. Original processing methods: Scientists estimated how many nucleated cells there were by amplifying reference gene primers. Profiling relied on immunoSEQ multiplex PCR, and the TCRdb table lists in-frame clones only, not all of them. For V, J and clone size, that table is used; D and trimming come from the DNA. The table records fewer than 150,000 clones, 85% to 90% of them present only once. The V end lost 2 bases, the J end lost 3 bases, and 10 bases lay between the germline ends. This CDR3 contains 15 residues. Germline CDR1 reads MDHEN; CDR2 reads SYDVKM.

The sample taken for sequencing was peripheral blood. This clonotype was sampled from a woman aged 80 or over with acute or convalescent COVID-19. V and J are TRBV28 and TRBJ1-4; D is perhaps TRBD1 (5 bases). CDR3 loop: CASSLRTSANEKLFF. DNA of the CDR3: TGTGCCAGCAGTTTACGGACAAGCGCTAATGAAAAACTGTTTTTT.